This entry features one T cell receptor (beta chain) sequence. The entry originates in a study of blood T cell repertoires in COVID-19. Study-wide context: From the United States, Italy and Spain came samples of acute and convalescent COVID-19.

In the authors' workflow: Estimates of nucleated cell counts were drawn from the amplification of reference gene primers. The repertoire was sequenced with immunoSEQ multiplex PCR; TCRdb's copy has only in-frame clones and lacks some. V and J calls and clone size are copied from that table; D and trimming were computed from the DNA. The repertoire has roughly 250,000 clones, around 83% of them found once; the top ten carry about 9%. V dropped 8 bases and J dropped 9 bases, with 16 bases sitting between them. This CDR3 contains 12 residues. This receptor was identified in a man aged 40-49 years with active or convalescent COVID-19. The source material was peripheral blood. The chain recombines TRBV12-3 or TRBV12-4 with TRBJ1-1, with a tentative D call TRBD1 (6 bases). The CDR3 nucleotides read TGTGCCAGCCTGGGGACACACGGCAAAGCTTTCTTT. Translation: CASLGTHGKAFF.